This T cell receptor beta chain stems from a study of beta chain features in type 1 diabetes. As regards this clone: Its specificity is not known.

J gave up 4 bases and V 5 bases, and 20 bases lay outside the gene matches. The CDR3 covers 19 residues. Germline CDR1 and CDR2: WNHNN and SYGVQD (reference sequence). Expressed TCRB transcripts got sequenced, as all isolated RNA was reverse transcribed. Only in-frame clones appear in the TCRdb table, and some are missing; sequencing was by immunoSEQ multiplex PCR. The table lists around 340,000 clones, about a tenth of them singletons, with around 1% in the top ten. One heparinised blood draw, averaging about 100 mL, came from each donor. Using CD45RO/CCR7/CD25/CD127/CD95/CD27, CD4+ naive, central memory, regulatory and stem cell-like memory cells were sorted. Study-level points and caveats: Shortening of TCRB CDR3s, moderate but significant, appeared in all four CD4+ subsets of Type 1 diabetes patients. Fewer junction insertions and more nucleotide deletions appeared in type 1 diabetes patients. Any role of HLA type in TCRB rearrangement remained unresolved here.

The chain recombines TRBV10-1 with TRBJ2-1, with 7 bases that match TRBD2. The receptor's source is a man aged 25 to 45 with type 1 diabetes. Sequencing was carried out using central memory CD4+ T cells from blood. CDR3 residues: CASSTPRDYPNGVYNEQFF. In DNA form, the CDR3 reads TGCGCCAGCAGTACCCCCCGGGACTACCCCAATGGGGTTTACAATGAGCAGTTCTTC.